A single T cell receptor (beta chain) is shown here with its context. Because it lacks the conserved phenylalanine or tryptophan at the end, this CDR3 is likely a read error. The data were obtained in a study of tumor-infiltrating lymphocytes in primary liver carcinoma. About the study: Patients' primary liver carcinoma was surgically resected. The five patients, who were men and women, ranged in age from 30 to 69 years. Samples gave roughly 3.5 to 8 million productive TCRbeta reads, similar across tissue types.

Germline DNA was also extracted, while the blood RNA originated from unsorted whole blood. Presurgery, 4 to 4.5 milliliters of peripheral blood were collected. The CDR3 covers 18 residues. V lost 2 bases, J lost 6 bases, and 10 bases stayed unmatched. A constant-region primer served to make TCR beta cDNA from about 500 ng total RNA. Three rounds of nested multiplex PCR with slightly modified ARM-PCR produced TCR beta libraries. The first two PCR rounds used TRBV1-TRBV30 forward primers with a C-beta reverse primer, 9 to 10 cycles each. TCRdb fed the multiplex PCR reads into MiXCR, producing one record per CDR3 protein. The table includes about 180,000 distinct CDR3 sequences, 50% to 75% detected once.

The sequence derives from a man aged 40-49 years with primary liver carcinoma and hepatitis B virus infection. This chain joins TRBV12-3 or TRBV12-4 and TRBJ2-2; 12 bases fit TRBD1. Sequences were obtained from peripheral blood. The CDR3 bases are TGTGCCAGCAGTTTAATGCCGGGACAGGGGGCGGTAGCCGGGGAGCTGTTTATT. This encodes CASSLMPGQGAVAGELFI.